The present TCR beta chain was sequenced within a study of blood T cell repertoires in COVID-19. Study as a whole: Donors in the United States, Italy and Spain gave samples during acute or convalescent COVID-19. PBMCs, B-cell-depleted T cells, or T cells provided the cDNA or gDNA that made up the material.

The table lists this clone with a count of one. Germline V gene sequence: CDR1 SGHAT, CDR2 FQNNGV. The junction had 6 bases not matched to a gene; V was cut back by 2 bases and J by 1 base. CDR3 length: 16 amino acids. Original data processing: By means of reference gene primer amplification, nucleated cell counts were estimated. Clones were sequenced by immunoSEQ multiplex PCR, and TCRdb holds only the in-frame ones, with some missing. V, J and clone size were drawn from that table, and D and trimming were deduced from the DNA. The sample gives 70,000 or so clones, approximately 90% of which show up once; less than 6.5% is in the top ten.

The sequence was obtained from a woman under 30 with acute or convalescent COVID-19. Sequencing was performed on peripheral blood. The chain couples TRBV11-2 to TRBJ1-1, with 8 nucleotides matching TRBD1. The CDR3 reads CASSLRPGTGNTEAFF. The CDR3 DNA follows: TGTGCCAGCAGCTTAAGGCCGGGGACAGGGAACACTGAAGCTTTCTTT.